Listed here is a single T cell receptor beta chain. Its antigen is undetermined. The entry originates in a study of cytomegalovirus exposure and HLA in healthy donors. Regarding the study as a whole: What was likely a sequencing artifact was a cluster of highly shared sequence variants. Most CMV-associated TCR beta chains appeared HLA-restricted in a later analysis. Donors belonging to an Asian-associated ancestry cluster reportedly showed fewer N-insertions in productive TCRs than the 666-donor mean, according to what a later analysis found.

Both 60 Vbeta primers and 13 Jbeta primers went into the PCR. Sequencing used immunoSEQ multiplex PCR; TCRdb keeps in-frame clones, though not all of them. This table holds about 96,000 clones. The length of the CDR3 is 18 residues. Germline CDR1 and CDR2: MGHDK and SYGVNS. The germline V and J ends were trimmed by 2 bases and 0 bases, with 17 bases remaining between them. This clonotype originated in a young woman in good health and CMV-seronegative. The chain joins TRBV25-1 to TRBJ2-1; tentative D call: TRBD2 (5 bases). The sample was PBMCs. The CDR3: CASSESGWRVGSYNEQFF. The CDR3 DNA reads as TGTGCCAGCAGTGAAAGTGGTTGGCGGGTGGGCTCCTACAATGAGCAGTTCTTC.